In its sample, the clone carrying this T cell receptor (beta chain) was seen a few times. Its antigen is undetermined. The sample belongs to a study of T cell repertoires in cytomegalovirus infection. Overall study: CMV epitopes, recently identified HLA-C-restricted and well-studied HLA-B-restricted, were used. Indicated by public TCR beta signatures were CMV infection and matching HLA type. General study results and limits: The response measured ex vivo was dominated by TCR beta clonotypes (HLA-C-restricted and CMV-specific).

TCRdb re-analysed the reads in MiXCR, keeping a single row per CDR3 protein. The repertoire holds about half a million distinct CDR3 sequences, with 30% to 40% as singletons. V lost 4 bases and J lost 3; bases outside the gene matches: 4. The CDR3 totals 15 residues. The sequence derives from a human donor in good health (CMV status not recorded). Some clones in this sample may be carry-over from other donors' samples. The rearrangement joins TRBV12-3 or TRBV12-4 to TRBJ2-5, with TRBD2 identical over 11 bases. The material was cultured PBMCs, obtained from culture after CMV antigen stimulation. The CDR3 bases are TGTGCCAGCAGTTCCCCGACTAGCGGGGAAGAGACCCAGTACTTC. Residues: CASSSPTSGEETQYF.